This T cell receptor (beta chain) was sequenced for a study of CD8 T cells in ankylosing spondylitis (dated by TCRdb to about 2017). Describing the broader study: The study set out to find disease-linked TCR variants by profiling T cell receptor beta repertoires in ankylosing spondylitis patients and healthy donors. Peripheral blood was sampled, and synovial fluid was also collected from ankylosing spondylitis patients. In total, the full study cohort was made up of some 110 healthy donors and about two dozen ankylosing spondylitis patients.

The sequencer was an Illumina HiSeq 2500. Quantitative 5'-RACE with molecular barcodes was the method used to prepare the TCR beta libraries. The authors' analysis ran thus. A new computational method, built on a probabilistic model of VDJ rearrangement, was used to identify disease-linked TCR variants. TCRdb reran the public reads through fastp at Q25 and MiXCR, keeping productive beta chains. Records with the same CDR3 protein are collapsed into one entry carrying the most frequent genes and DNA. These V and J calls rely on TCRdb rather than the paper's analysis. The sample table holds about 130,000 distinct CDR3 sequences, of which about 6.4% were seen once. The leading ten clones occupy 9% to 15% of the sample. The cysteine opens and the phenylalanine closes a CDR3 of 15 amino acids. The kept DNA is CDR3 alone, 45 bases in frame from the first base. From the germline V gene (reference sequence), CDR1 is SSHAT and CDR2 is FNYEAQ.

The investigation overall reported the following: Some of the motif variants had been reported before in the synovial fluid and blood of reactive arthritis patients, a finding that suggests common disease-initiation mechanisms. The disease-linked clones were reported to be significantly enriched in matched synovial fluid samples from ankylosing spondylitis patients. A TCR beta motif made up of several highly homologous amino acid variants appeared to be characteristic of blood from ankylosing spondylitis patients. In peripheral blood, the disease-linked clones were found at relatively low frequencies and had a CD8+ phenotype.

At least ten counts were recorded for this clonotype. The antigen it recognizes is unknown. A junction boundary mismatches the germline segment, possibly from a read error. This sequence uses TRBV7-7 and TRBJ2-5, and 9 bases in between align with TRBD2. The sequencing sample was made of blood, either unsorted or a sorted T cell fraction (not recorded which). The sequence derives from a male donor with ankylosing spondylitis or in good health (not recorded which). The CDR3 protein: CASSPLAGSGETQYF. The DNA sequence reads TGTGCTAGCAGTCCCCTAGCGGGATCTGGTGAGACCCAGTACTTC.